These T cell receptor beta chains were read from a single sample in a study of T cell responses to AZD1222 COVID-19 vaccine. Repertoires were generated with immunoSEQ multiplex PCR, while TCRdb's copy carries only in-frame clones and drops some. The sample records some 150,000 clones, about 93% being singletons. The specimen was peripheral blood, collected on day 0 of AZD1222 vaccination. The receptors stem from an adult in good health. The CDR3 runs from the conserved cysteine through the conserved F or W. D genes are given only for firm matches. Only some rows state a clone size, as once, few, many or a class for expanded clones.

TRBJ1-5	TRBD1	TRBV2	-	TGTGCCAGCAGTGAATGGGGACAGAGCCTCAATCAGCCCCAGCATTTT	CASSEWGQSLNQPQHF
TRBJ1-2	-	TRBV6-5	-	TGTGCCAGCACCGCCGGGTCCTATGGCTACACCTTC	CASTAGSYGYTF
TRBJ1-1	-	TRBV16	-	TGTGCCAGCAGCCAATCCCCGACACCGGGAACTGAAGCTTTCTTT	CASSQSPTPGTEAFF
TRBJ2-1	-	TRBV10-3	-	TGTGCCATCAGTGAGGTGGGGCCGGGTGAGCAGTTCTTC	CAISEVGPGEQFF
TRBJ1-2	TRBD1	TRBV30	-	TGTGCCTGGAGTGTACAGTGGGACAGTCGAGGCTACACCTTC	CAWSVQWDSRGYTF
TRBJ1-2	TRBD1	TRBV5-4	-	TGTGCCAGCAGCTTGGGGGGACAGGGTGGGAACTATGGCTACACCTTC	CASSLGGQGGNYGYTF
TRBJ1-5	TRBD1	TRBV19	-	TGTGCCAGTAGTATAGATAAGGGGGCGTATAGCAATCAGCCCCAGCATTTT	CASSIDKGAYSNQPQHF
TRBJ2-7	TRBD1	TRBV3-1/TRBV3-2	-	TGTGCCAGCAGCCCAGGGACAGACTCCTACGAGCAGTACTTC	CASSPGTDSYEQYF
TRBJ1-1	-	TRBV27	-	TGTGCCAGCAGTTTATACCGGGGGGCGCGGGGCACTGAAGCTTTCTTT	CASSLYRGARGTEAFF
TRBJ2-7	TRBD1	TRBV5-8	-	TGTGCCAGCAGCTTGTTTGACAGGGGGCGCTACGAGCAGTACTTC	CASSLFDRGRYEQYF
TRBJ2-7	TRBD1	TRBV7-6	-	TGTGCCAGCAGCTTAGGGGACAGGGCCGAGCAGTACTTC	CASSLGDRAEQYF
TRBJ1-6	-	TRBV5-6	-	TGTGCCAGCAGCGGGAGACAGGCTTCTAATTCACCCCTCCACTTT	CASSGRQASNSPLHF
TRBJ2-5	-	TRBV4-2	-	TGTGCCAGCAGCCAAGATGAGTCCCCAGGGGATCGGACCCAGTACTTC	CASSQDESPGDRTQYF
TRBJ1-1	-	TRBV5-1	once	TGCGCCAGCAGCTTGACAGGGTACATGATGAACACTGAAGCTTTCTTT	CASSLTGYMMNTEAFF
TRBJ2-7	-	TRBV10-1	once	TGCGCCAGCAGTGACCAGGACCGAGGGGCCTACGAGCAGTACTTC	CASSDQDRGAYEQYF
TRBJ1-2	TRBD1	TRBV10-1	-	TGCGCCAGCAGCCCGGGACAGGGATTAGATGGCTACACCTTC	CASSPGQGLDGYTF
TRBJ2-2	-	TRBV29-1	-	TGCAGCGTTGGGCACACCAACACCGGGGAGCTGTTTTTT	CSVGHTNTGELFF
TRBJ2-1	TRBD2	TRBV5-4	few	TGTGCCAGCAGCCCCACTAGCGGGAGAGACAATGAGCAGTTCTTC	CASSPTSGRDNEQFF
TRBJ2-5	-	TRBV12-5	-	TGTGCTAGTGGTTTGGCCTTCCCCGGACGCCCCGGGGAGACCCAGTACTTC	CASGLAFPGRPGETQYF
TRBJ1-2	TRBD1	TRBV7-9	-	TGTGCCAGCAGCTCGACAGGGGGCCGCTATGGCTACACCTTC	CASSSTGGRYGYTF
TRBJ2-2	-	TRBV4-1	-	TGCGCCAGCAGCCATGGGGGGAACACCGGGGAGCTGTTTTTT	CASSHGGNTGELFF
TRBJ2-3	TRBD1	TRBV2	once	TGTGCCAGCAGTGGTGACAGGGTGTATACGCAGTATTTT	CASSGDRVYTQYF
TRBJ2-7	TRBD2	TRBV5-8	-	TGTGCCAGCAGCTTGGGGGCGGGACTAGCGGGTACCGAGCAGTACTTC	CASSLGAGLAGTEQYF
TRBJ2-2	-	TRBV27	-	TGTGCCAGCAGTTTGCGGGGTTCCCATGGGACCGGGGAGCTGTTTTTT	CASSLRGSHGTGELFF
TRBJ2-2	-	TRBV21-1	-	TGTGCCAGCAGCAAAGTGACTAGCGGGAGCACCGGGGAGCTGTTTTTT	CASSKVTSGSTGELFF
TRBJ1-3	TRBD1	TRBV7-9	-	TGTGCCAGCAGCCCTGGACAGGGGGCATTATTT	CASSPGQGALF
TRBJ1-4	-	TRBV19	-	TGTGCCACACAGGGTTGGGGGAATGAAAAACTGTTTTTT	CATQGWGNEKLFF
TRBJ1-1	-	TRBV5-6	-	TGTGCCTCTACTTCGGGACCGAACACTGAAGCTTTCTTT	CASTSGPNTEAFF
TRBJ2-7	-	TRBV7-9	-	TGTGCCAGCAGCTTGGGCAAAGGTCCCCTCTACGAGCAGTACTTC	CASSLGKGPLYEQYF
TRBJ1-2	-	TRBV5-8	-	TGTGCCAGCAGCTCGCACATTCCTTGGGGCTACACCTTC	CASSSHIPWGYTF
TRBJ2-7	-	TRBV21-1	-	TGTGCCCCCCGGGACAGGGAGATTCCCCGGCATGAATACGAGCAGTACTTC	CAPRDREIPRHEYEQYF
TRBJ1-6	-	TRBV7-6	-	TGTGCCAGCAGCTTAGAACAGGGTGGTTCACCCCTCCACTTT	CASSLEQGGSPLHF
TRBJ2-7	-	TRBV6-1	-	TGTGCCAGCAGTGAACAGGGCCCCGGGGAGCAGTACTTC	CASSEQGPGEQYF
TRBJ1-2	-	TRBV6-5	-	TGTGCCAGCAGGGGCCAGACTAACTATGGCTACACCTTC	CASRGQTNYGYTF
TRBJ2-1	-	TRBV7-9	-	TGTGCCAGCAGCTCGGGAGTTGGCGGGGTCTACAATGAGCAGTTCTTC	CASSSGVGGVYNEQFF
TRBJ2-7	-	TRBV15	-	TGTGCCACCAGCAGAGATTATGGGGACGAGCAGTACTTC	CATSRDYGDEQYF
TRBJ2-7	-	TRBV18	-	TGTGCCAGCTCACTCTTTTCCGGGACCCCCGATGCAGAGCAGTACTTC	CASSLFSGTPDAEQYF
TRBJ1-3	TRBD1	TRBV6-1	-	TGTGCCAGCAGCAGTGGGACAGCCTCTGGAAACACCATATATTTT	CASSSGTASGNTIYF
TRBJ1-5	-	TRBV2	-	TGTGCCAGCAGGTTCGGGGATACTCAGCCCCAGCATTTT	CASRFGDTQPQHF
TRBJ1-6	-	TRBV18	-	TGTGCCAGCTCACCTGACAGACACCTTAATTCACCCCTCCACTTT	CASSPDRHLNSPLHF
TRBJ2-2	-	TRBV9	-	TGTGCCAGCAGCGTAGACCCCGGGGAGCTGTTTTTT	CASSVDPGELFF
TRBJ1-5	TRBD1	TRBV2	-	TGTGCCAGCACCGGGACAGGGGATCAGCCCCAGCATTTT	CASTGTGDQPQHF
TRBJ2-2	-	TRBV27	-	TGTGCCAGCAGTTTCCCCCCCACCGGGGAGCTGTTTTTT	CASSFPPTGELFF